This note documents a single T cell receptor beta chain sequence. The CDR3 runs 14 residues. CDR1 and CDR2 (germline): SNHLY, FYNNEI. V was clipped by 3 bases and J by 1 base, with 9 bases between them. Seattle's cohort entered during active infection and was followed longitudinally. The data were obtained in a study of blood T cell repertoires in COVID-19. At the level of the study: Specimens from acute and convalescent COVID-19 originated in the United States, Italy and Spain. From T cells, B-cell-depleted T cells, or PBMCs came the material, which was cDNA or gDNA.

Original methodology: Reference gene primer amplification yielded estimated nucleated cell counts. Assay: immunoSEQ multiplex PCR; the TCRdb copy retains only in-frame clones and omits some. Clone size and V and J calls were adopted from that table, with D and trimming inferred from the DNA. The sample records 410,000 or so clones, about nine tenths being singletons. The source of this sequence is a woman aged 40 to 49 with COVID-19, enrolled during active disease. Input material: peripheral blood. The chain couples TRBV2 to TRBJ1-1, with D unresolved. The CDR3 sequence is CASSDQEGNTEAFF. CDR3 nucleotide sequence: TGTGCCAGCAGTGACCAGGAGGGGAACACTGAAGCTTTCTTT.